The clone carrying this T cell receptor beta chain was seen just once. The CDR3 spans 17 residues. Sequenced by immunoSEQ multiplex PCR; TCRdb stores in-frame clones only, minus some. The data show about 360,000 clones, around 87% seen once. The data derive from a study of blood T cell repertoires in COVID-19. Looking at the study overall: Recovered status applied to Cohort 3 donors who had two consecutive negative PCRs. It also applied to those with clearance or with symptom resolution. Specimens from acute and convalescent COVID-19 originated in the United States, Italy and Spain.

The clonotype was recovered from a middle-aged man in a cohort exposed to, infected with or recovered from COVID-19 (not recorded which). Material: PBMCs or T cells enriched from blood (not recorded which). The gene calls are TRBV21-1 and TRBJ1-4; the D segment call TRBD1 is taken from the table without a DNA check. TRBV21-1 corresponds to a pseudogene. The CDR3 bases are TGTGCCAGCAGCAAAAGGGGGACAGAGAGGAGAGGGGAAAAACTGTTTTTT. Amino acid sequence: CASSKRGTERRGEKLFF.